One sample yielded the 29 T cell receptor beta chains listed below, sequenced in a study of PD-L1 blockade in urothelial cancer. The repertoire was sequenced with immunoSEQ multiplex PCR; TCRdb's copy has only in-frame clones and lacks some. Here the sample spans some 110,000 clones, more than 85% being singletons. Sample time point: peripheral blood 6 weeks after treatment start. Sequencing was performed on PBMCs, taken around atezolizumab (anti-PD-L1) treatment. These receptors were obtained from a man in his 60s with urothelial cancer.

V and J are TRBV9 and TRBJ2-3, with D tentatively TRBD1 (5 bases). The V end was cut by 1 base, the J end by 2 bases, with 8 bases between. The CDR3 consists of 14 residues. Germline V CDR1 and CDR2: SGDLS, YYNGEE. CDR3 coding DNA: TGTGCCAGCAGCGTAACAGGCGACACAGATACGCAGTATTTT. Translating it yields CASSVTGDTDTQYF.

This clone has only one observation. V gene TRBV21-1 combines with J gene TRBJ2-7; the D call in the table, TRBD2, was not verified against the DNA. TRBV21-1 is described as a pseudogene. The length of the CDR3 is 13 residues. The CDR3 spells CASTGDYSYEQYF. The CDR3 region has the DNA TGTGCCAGCACGGGGGACTACTCCTACGAGCAGTACTTC.

The gene calls are TRBV11-2 and TRBJ2-5; D is undetermined. The germline V and J ends were trimmed by 1 base and 4 bases, with 22 bases remaining between them. Germline CDR1 and CDR2: SGHAT and FQNNGV. The CDR3 runs to 18 residues. The CDR3 protein is CASSLGARGHHLGETQYF. CDR3 coding DNA: TGTGCCAGCAGCTTAGGGGCTCGTGGGCACCACTTGGGAGAGACCCAGTACTTC. Complete variable domain (other parts from reference TRBV11-2 and TRBJ2-5): EAGVAQSPRYKIIEKRQSVAFWCNPISGHATLYWYQQILGQGPKLLIQFQNNGVVDDSQLPKDRFSAERLKGVDSTLKIQPAKLEDSAVYLCASSLGARGHHLGETQYFGPGTRLLVL.

A few counts support this clone. This rearrangement joins TRBV7-9 to TRBJ1-1; D is unclear. Germline V gene sequence: CDR1 SEHNR, CDR2 FQNEAQ (reference sequence). This CDR3 contains 12 residues. V lost 1 base and J lost 5, with 5 bases in between. The CDR3 DNA is TGTGCCAGCAGCTTAGTTGAGACTGAAGCTTTCTTT. Protein sequence: CASSLVETEAFF.

The chain links TRBV28 to TRBJ1-1, with 7 bases fitting TRBD1. The CDR3 is 15 residues long. Losses at the gene ends were 2 bases for V and 1 base for J; bases not matched to a gene: 4. Germline V gene lookup returns CDR1 MDHEN and CDR2 SYDVKM. CDR3 in DNA: TGTGCCAGCAGTTTAAACCAGGGGGGGAACACTGAAGCTTTCTTT. Translating it yields CASSLNQGGNTEAFF.

The chain carries TRBV6-1 and TRBJ2-2; D not resolved. The CDR3 is made up of 13 amino acids. Trimming stripped 11 bases from V and 6 bases from J, with 16 bases between. Germline loops: CDR1 MNHNS, CDR2 SASEGT. CDR3 loop: CALRVGSAGELFF. The CDR3 DNA is TGTGCCCTCCGGGTAGGCTCAGCCGGGGAGCTGTTTTTT.

CDR3 in DNA: TGCAGCGTTGAAGATCCGGGGATCCGGGACACTGAAGCTTTCTTT. Its translation is CSVEDPGIRDTEAFF. V gene TRBV29-1 combines with J gene TRBJ1-1; no clear D. Looked up from germline, CDR1 is SQVTM and CDR2 is ANQGSEA. The CDR3 consists of 15 residues. The V end was cut by 0 bases, the J end by 3 bases, with 14 bases between.

The chain uses TRBV6-1 and TRBJ1-5; D is perhaps TRBD1 (5 bases). V dropped 7 bases and J dropped 4 bases, with 11 bases sitting between them. CDR3 size: 13 residues. The germline CDR1 and CDR2 sequences are MNHNS and SASEGT. The CDR3 reads CASTLEGNQPQHF. CDR3 DNA: TGTGCCAGCACCCTGGAGGGGAATCAGCCCCAGCATTTT.

This clone was observed a single time. CDR3 region: CASSLGQGGQPQHF. In DNA, the CDR3 is TGTGCCAGCAGCCTAGGACAGGGAGGCCAGCCCCAGCATTTT. The chain is built from TRBV5-6 and TRBJ1-5; 8 positions agree with TRBD1. The J segment lost 7 bases and the V segment lost 4 bases, leaving 7 bases of the junction unmatched. Germline CDR1 SGHDT, CDR2 YYEEEE. The CDR3 has 14 residues.

The chain has TRBV13 and TRBJ2-1, with 11 bases identical to TRBD2. Looked up from germline, CDR1 is PRHDT and CDR2 is FYEKMQ (reference sequence). The CDR3 runs 14 residues. Trimming at V came to 5 bases and at J to 8 bases, leaving 5 bases not matched to a gene. CDR3 in amino acids: CASSARLAGYEQFF. In DNA, the CDR3 is TGTGCCAGCAGCGCCCGACTAGCGGGGTATGAGCAGTTCTTC.

V is TRBV18 and J is TRBJ1-6; D uncertain. The V and J ends lost 3 bases and 4 bases respectively, with 16 bases between them. CDR1 is KGHSH, CDR2 LQKENI, per germline. The CDR3 is made up of 17 amino acids. CDR3 protein: CASSPRRDRGYNSPLHF. CDR3 coding DNA: TGTGCCAGCTCACCCCGAAGAGACCGAGGATATAATTCACCCCTCCACTTT.

The chain combines TRBV10-1 with TRBJ1-3; D is possibly TRBD1 (6 bases). The V gene's germline CDR1 is WNHNN and CDR2 SYGVQD (reference sequence). The germline V and J ends were trimmed by 6 bases and 2 bases, with 17 bases remaining between them. The CDR3 is 16 residues long. CDR3 loop: CASSEVKAGAGNTIYF. The CDR3 DNA reads TGCGCCAGCAGCGAAGTCAAGGCAGGGGCTGGAAACACCATATATTTT.

Written as DNA, the CDR3 is TGCGCCAGCAGGGCAGGGACTGAAACAGATACGCAGTATTTT. It yields the protein CASRAGTETDTQYF. The chain links TRBV5-1 to TRBJ2-3; D possibly corresponds to TRBD2 (6 bases). This CDR3 is built from 14 residues. Deletions cut 5 bases from V and 3 bases from J, with 13 bases between. Germline V lookup: CDR1 SGHRS, CDR2 YFSETQ.

This chain uses TRBV15 with TRBJ1-1, with 9 bases fitting TRBD1. CDR1 and CDR2 from the germline V gene are LNHNV and YYDKDF (reference sequence). The CDR3 length is 15 residues. The junction had 7 bases not matched to a gene; V was cut back by 4 bases and J by 4 bases. As DNA, the CDR3 is TGTGCCACCAGCAAAGACAGGGGGATGGGCACTGAAGCTTTCTTT. Translation: CATSKDRGMGTEAFF.

V usage is TRBV7-6 and J usage is TRBJ1-2; TRBD1 matches at 8 bases. This CDR3 is 13 amino acids long. With 5 bases clipped from V and 6 bases from J, the junction kept 5 bases outside the gene matches. From germline, CDR1 is SGHVS and CDR2 FNYEAQ. The CDR3 is CASSLRTGNGYTF. The CDR3 bases are TGTGCCAGCAGCCTAAGGACAGGGAATGGCTACACCTTC.

The V gene is TRBV7-2, the J gene TRBJ2-5; TRBD1 matches at 11 bases. CDR3 size: 14 residues. Germline V gives CDR1 SGHTA, CDR2 FQGNSA. Unmatched junction bases numbered 3, after V lost 5 bases and J lost 4 bases. The CDR3 nucleotides are TGTGCCAGCAGCCGGGACAGGGGGGGAGAGACCCAGTACTTC. Protein: CASSRDRGGETQYF.

The V and J genes are TRBV4-1 and TRBJ1-5; D gene uncertain. The CDR3 has 16 residues. CDR1 is MGHRA, CDR2 YSYEKL, per germline. V gave up 1 base and J gave up 2 bases, with 12 bases separating them. In nucleotides, the CDR3 is TGCGCCAGCAGCCAAGTCTTATCGGGTGGCAATCAGCCCCAGCATTTT. It specifies CASSQVLSGGNQPQHF.

V is TRBV4-3 and J is TRBJ2-1, with 12 bases identical to TRBD2. Germline CDR1 reads LGHNA; CDR2 reads YSLEER. The V segment lost 0 bases and the J segment 10 bases; nucleotides outside the gene matches: 13. This CDR3 contains 18 residues. The CDR3 loop reads CASSQESSGGVGLGEQFF. The CDR3 DNA reads as TGCGCCAGCAGCCAAGAGTCTAGCGGGGGGGTGGGTTTAGGAGAGCAGTTCTTC.

V and J are TRBV4-1 and TRBJ2-7; TRBD2 might be the D (6 bases). This CDR3 has 15 amino acids. Trimming left V 1 base short and J 3 bases short, with 13 bases between. CDR1 is MGHRA and CDR2 is YSYEKL in the germline V gene. DNA for the CDR3: TGCGCCAGCAGCCAAGGACGGGACTTGGTCTACGAGCAGTACTTC. It encodes CASSQGRDLVYEQYF.

The rearrangement uses TRBV5-5 and TRBJ2-2; D is perhaps TRBD1 (6 bases). Looked up from germline, CDR1 is SGHKS and CDR2 is YYEKEE (reference sequence). Trimming pared 7 bases from V and 5 bases from J, leaving 15 bases between. This CDR3 is built from 14 residues. CDR3 protein: CASHGTPWTGELFF. In DNA, the CDR3 is TGTGCCAGCCATGGGACACCGTGGACCGGGGAGCTGTTTTTT. The whole variable domain, remainder taken from reference TRBV5-5 and TRBJ2-2, is DAGVTQSPTHLIKTRGQQVTLRCSPISGHKSVSWYQQVLGQGPQFIFQYYEKEERGRGNFPDRFSARQFPNYSSELNVNALLLGDSALYLCASHGTPWTGELFFGEGSRLTVL.

This chain connects TRBV19 to TRBJ1-2; 8 bases agree with TRBD1. J was trimmed by 0 bases and V by 4 bases; bases with no gene match: 1. The CDR3 loop spans 14 amino acids. The V gene's germline CDR1 is LNHDA and CDR2 SQIVND (reference sequence). The CDR3 spells CASSNRGTNYGYTF. The CDR3 bases are TGTGCCAGTAGTAACAGGGGGACTAACTATGGCTACACCTTC. The entire variable domain, with the rest obtained from reference TRBV19 and TRBJ1-2, is as follows: DGGITQSPKYLFRKEGQNVTLSCEQNLNHDAMYWYRQDPGQGLRLIYYSQIVNDFQKGDIAEGYSVSREKKESFPLTVTSAQKNPTAFYLCASSNRGTNYGYTFGSGTRLTVV.

This clone is a singleton in its sample. This chain uses TRBV5-1 with TRBJ2-7; 8 bases are shared with TRBD1. Germline values: CDR1 SGHRS, CDR2 YFSETQ. The CDR3 extends over 14 amino acids. Trimming cost V 0 bases and J 2 bases; bases outside gene matches: 1. The CDR3: CASSLGGQAYEQYF. The CDR3 coding sequence is TGCGCCAGCAGCTTGGGGGGACAGGCCTACGAGCAGTACTTC.

The chain employs TRBV18 and TRBJ2-6; possibly TRBD1 for D (5 bases). CDR1 KGHSH and CDR2 LQKENI come from the germline V gene. CDR3 length: 16 amino acids. Trimming stripped 4 bases from V and 0 bases from J, with 10 bases between. CDR3 coding DNA: TGTGCCAGCTCACAGCAGGGCCTCTCTGGGGCCAACGTCCTGACTTTC. Residues: CASSQQGLSGANVLTF.

V and J are TRBV10-3 and TRBJ2-7; D is unclear. Germline loops: CDR1 ENHRY, CDR2 SYGVKD. CDR3 length: 14 residues. V shed 6 bases and J shed 1 base, with 13 bases lying between them. Here the CDR3 DNA reads TGTGCCATCAGCCCAAACCTAGATTCCTACGAGCAGTACTTC. Translated, it gives CAISPNLDSYEQYF.

The chain links TRBV13 to TRBJ2-3; perhaps TRBD2 as D (6 bases). V gave up 4 bases and J gave up 2 bases, with 16 bases separating them. CDR1 and CDR2 from the germline V gene are PRHDT and FYEKMQ (reference sequence). This CDR3 region has 16 residues. The CDR3 DNA reads as TGTGCCAGCAGCTCCTCGGTAGCGGAGCCCACAGATACGCAGTATTTT. Protein: CASSSSVAEPTDTQYF. Looking up the rest from reference TRBV13 and TRBJ2-3 gives the full variable domain: AAGVIQSPRHLIKEKRETATLKCYPIPRHDTVYWYQQGPGQDPQFLISFYEKMQSDKGSIPDRFSAQQFSDYHSELNMSSLELGDSALYFCASSSSVAEPTDTQYFGPGTRLTVL.

This clone was counted a single time. This chain links TRBV7-3 with TRBJ2-3; tentative D call: TRBD1 (6 bases). Trimming left V 3 bases short and J 7 bases short, with 11 bases between. CDR1 and CDR2 (germline): SGHTA, FQGTGA. The CDR3 runs 13 residues. The CDR3 region is CASSLQDSHTQYF. For the CDR3, the DNA is TGTGCCAGCAGCTTGCAGGACAGCCATACGCAGTATTTT.

The rearrangement links TRBV9 to TRBJ2-3; 8 nucleotides align to TRBD2. V lost 3 bases to trimming and J lost 0 bases; unmatched junction nucleotides: 0. This CDR3 contains 14 residues. The germline gives CDR1 SGDLS, CDR2 YYNGEE. The CDR3 here is CASSAGGSTDTQYF. The CDR3 DNA reads TGTGCCAGCAGCGCGGGAGGGAGCACAGATACGCAGTATTTT.

The chain joins TRBV19 to TRBJ2-5; 11 bases are a match to TRBD2. The germline V gene encodes CDR1 LNHDA and CDR2 SQIVND (reference sequence). V lost 5 bases to trimming and J lost 5 bases; unmatched junction nucleotides: 7. This CDR3 spans 15 amino acids. The CDR3 DNA follows: TGTGCCAGTAGTTACACTAGCGGGAGCCCCGAGACCCAGTACTTC. It is translated as CASSYTSGSPETQYF.

The V and J genes are TRBV21-1 and TRBJ1-5; TRBD1, as called in the table, went unchecked against the DNA. TRBV21-1 constitutes a pseudogene. This CDR3 is 18 amino acids long. CDR3 protein: CASSKPRTGGISNQPQHF. DNA for the CDR3: TGTGCCAGCAGCAAACCCCGGACAGGGGGAATTAGCAATCAGCCCCAGCATTTT.